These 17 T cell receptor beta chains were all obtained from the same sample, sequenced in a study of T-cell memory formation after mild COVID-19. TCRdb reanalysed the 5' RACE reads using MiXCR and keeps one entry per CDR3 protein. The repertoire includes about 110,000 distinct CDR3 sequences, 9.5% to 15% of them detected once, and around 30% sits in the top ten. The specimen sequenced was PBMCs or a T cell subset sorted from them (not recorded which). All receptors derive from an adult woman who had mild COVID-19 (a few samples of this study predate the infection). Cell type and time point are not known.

The CDR3 here is CASQRGQTYTEAFF. CDR3 nucleotides: TGTGCCAGCCAACGGGGACAGACCTACACTGAAGCTTTCTTT. The chain employs TRBV12-3 or TRBV12-4 and TRBJ1-1; 7 bases are shared with TRBD1. V was pared by 8 bases and J by 3 bases, with 9 bases of the junction left unmatched. The length of the CDR3 is 14 residues.

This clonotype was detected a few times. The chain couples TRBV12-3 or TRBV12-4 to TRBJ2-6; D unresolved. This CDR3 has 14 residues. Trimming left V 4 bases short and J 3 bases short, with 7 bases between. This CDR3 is CASSYLLGANVLTF. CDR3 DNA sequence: TGTGCCAGCAGTTATCTTCTTGGGGCCAACGTCCTGACTTTC.

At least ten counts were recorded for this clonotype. The CDR3 reads CASSPMGASVTGELFF. DNA of the CDR3: TGTGCCAGCAGCCCCATGGGAGCGAGTGTTACCGGGGAGCTGTTTTTT. The chain employs TRBV13 and TRBJ2-2; tentative D call: TRBD2 (5 bases). CDR1 PRHDT and CDR2 FYEKMQ come from the germline V gene (reference sequence). V lost 5 bases and J lost 5, with 18 bases in between. The CDR3 spans 16 residues.

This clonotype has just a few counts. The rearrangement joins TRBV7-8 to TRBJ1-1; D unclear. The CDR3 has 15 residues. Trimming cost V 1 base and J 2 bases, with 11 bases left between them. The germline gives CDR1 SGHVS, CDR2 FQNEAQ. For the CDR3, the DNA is TGTGCCAGCAGCTTAGTAGGGCAGATTAACACTGAAGCTTTCTTT. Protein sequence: CASSLVGQINTEAFF.

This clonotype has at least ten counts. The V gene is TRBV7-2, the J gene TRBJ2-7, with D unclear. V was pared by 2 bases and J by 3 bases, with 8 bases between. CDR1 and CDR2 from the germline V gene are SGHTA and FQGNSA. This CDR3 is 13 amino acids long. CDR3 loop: CASSLSDGYEQYF. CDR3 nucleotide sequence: TGTGCCAGCAGCTTATCTGACGGCTACGAGCAGTACTTC.

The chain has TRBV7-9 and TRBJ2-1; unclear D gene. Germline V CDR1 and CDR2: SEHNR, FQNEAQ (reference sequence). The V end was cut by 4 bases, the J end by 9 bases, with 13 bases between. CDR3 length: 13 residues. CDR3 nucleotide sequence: TGTGCCAGCAGCTCAGCCGCCCCCGGTGAGCAGTTCTTC. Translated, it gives CASSSAAPGEQFF.

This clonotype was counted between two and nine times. CDR3 region: CASSLRDYEQYF. CDR3 nucleotides: TGTGCCAGCAGCTTGAGAGACTACGAGCAGTACTTC. This chain joins TRBV5-6 and TRBJ2-7; D call uncertain. Trimming removed 1 base from V and 3 bases from J, with 5 bases in between. The V gene's germline CDR1 is SGHDT and CDR2 YYEEEE. The CDR3 extends over 12 amino acids. The variable domain in full, with the rest retrieved from reference TRBV5-6 and TRBJ2-7, is DAGVTQSPTHLIKTRGQQVTLRCSPKSGHDTVSWYQQALGQGPQFIFQYYEEEERQRGNFPDRFSGHQFPNYSSELNVNALLLGDSALYLCASSLRDYEQYFGPGTRLTVT.

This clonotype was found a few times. CDR3 sequence: CASSLEWRDPLGQYF. CDR3 nucleotide sequence: TGCGCCAGCAGCTTGGAATGGAGGGACCCCCTCGGGCAGTACTTC. The chain combines TRBV5-1 with TRBJ2-5; maybe TRBD2 (6 bases). V was shortened by 0 bases and J by 11 bases, with 20 bases between the two germline ends. The CDR3 is made up of 15 amino acids. Germline CDR1 is SGHRS and CDR2 is YFSETQ.

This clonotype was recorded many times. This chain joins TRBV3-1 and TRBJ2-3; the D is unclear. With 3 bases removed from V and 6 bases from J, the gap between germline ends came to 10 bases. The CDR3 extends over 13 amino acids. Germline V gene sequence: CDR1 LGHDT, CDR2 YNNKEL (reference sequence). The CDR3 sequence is CASSHSQTDTQYF. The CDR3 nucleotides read TGTGCCAGCAGCCATAGCCAGACGGATACGCAGTATTTT.

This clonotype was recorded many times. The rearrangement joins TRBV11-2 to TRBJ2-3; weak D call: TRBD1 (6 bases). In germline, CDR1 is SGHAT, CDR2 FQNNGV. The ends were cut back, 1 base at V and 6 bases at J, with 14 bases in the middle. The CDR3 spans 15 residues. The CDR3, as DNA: TGTGCCAGCAGCTTAGTTCAGGGGCCCCCTGATACGCAGTATTTT. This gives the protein CASSLVQGPPDTQYF.

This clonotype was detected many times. The CDR3, as DNA: TGTGCCAGCGAGATAGCGGGCCCCACAGATACGCAGTATTTT. Translating it yields CASEIAGPTDTQYF. The gene calls are TRBV7-9 and TRBJ2-3; 7 bases align to TRBD2. Trimming cost V 8 bases and J 2 bases; bases outside gene matches: 7. The length of the CDR3 is 14 residues. Germline V gene lookup returns CDR1 SEHNR and CDR2 FQNEAQ (reference sequence).

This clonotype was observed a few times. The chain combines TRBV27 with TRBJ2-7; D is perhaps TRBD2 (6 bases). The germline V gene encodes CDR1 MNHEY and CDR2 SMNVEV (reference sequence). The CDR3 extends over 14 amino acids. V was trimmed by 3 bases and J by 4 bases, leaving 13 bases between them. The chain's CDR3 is CASSLSRGNYEQYF. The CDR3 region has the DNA TGTGCCAGCAGTTTGAGTCGCGGGAATTACGAGCAGTACTTC.

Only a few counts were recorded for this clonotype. CDR3 loop: CATRGDSYNEQFF. CDR3 in DNA: TGTGCCACCAGGGGGGACAGCTACAATGAGCAGTTCTTC. The chain recombines TRBV24-1 with TRBJ2-1; 7 nucleotides match TRBD1. V lost 7 bases to trimming and J lost 3 bases; unmatched junction nucleotides: 2. CDR1 and CDR2 from the germline V gene are KGHDR and SFDVKD. The CDR3 runs to 13 residues.

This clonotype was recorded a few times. The CDR3 DNA sequence: TGTGCCAGCGGGATTGTCGGGGAGCTGTTTTTT. It specifies CASGIVGELFF. The V and J genes are TRBV12-3 or TRBV12-4 and TRBJ2-2; D call uncertain. Trimming removed 8 bases from V and 7 bases from J, with 8 bases in between. There are 11 residues in the CDR3.

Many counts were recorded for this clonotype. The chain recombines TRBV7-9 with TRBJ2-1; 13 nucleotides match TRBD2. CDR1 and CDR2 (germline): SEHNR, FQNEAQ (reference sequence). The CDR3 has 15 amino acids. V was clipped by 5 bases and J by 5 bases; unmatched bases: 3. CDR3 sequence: CASSLTSGRHNEQFF. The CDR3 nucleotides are TGTGCCAGCAGCCTGACTAGCGGGAGGCACAATGAGCAGTTCTTC.

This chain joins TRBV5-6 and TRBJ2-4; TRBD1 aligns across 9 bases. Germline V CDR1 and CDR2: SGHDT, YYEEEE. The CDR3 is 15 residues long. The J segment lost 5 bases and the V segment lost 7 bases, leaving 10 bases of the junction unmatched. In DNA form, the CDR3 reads TGTGCCAGCGGATTTCCGGGACAGGGTGAAAACATTCAGTACTTC. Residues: CASGFPGQGENIQYF.

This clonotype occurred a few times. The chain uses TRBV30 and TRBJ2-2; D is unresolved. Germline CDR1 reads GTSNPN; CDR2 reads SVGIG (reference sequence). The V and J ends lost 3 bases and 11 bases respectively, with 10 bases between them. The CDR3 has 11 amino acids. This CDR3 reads CAWSLIGELFF. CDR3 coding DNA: TGTGCCTGGAGCCTGATCGGAGAGCTGTTTTTT.